This T cell receptor (beta chain) came from a study of T cell repertoires in cytomegalovirus infection. This clonotype was observed many times. The germline CDR1 and CDR2 sequences are MNHEY and SVGAGI. CDR3 size: 17 residues. V trimming: 6 bases; J trimming: 3 bases; junction bases outside the gene matches: 13. A single record per CDR3 protein comes from TCRdb applying MiXCR to the reads. The profile shows about 130,000 distinct CDR3 sequences, almost 9% of them singletons. V usage is TRBV6-5 and J usage is TRBJ1-2; TRBD1 matches at 10 bases. The sequencing input was PBMCs. The clonotype originates from a human donor in good health (CMV status not recorded). Some clones in this sample may be carry-over from other donors' samples. In DNA, the CDR3 is TGTGCCAGCAGGGGTTTCGGGACAGGGGTAGGGGACTATGGCTACACCTTC. Translating it yields CASRGFGTGVGDYGYTF.